The entry below describes one T cell receptor (beta chain). No antigen is known for it. The data derive from a study of vaccination effects on CD4 cells after COVID-19. On the study more broadly: Sampling of three convalescent patients occurred early (day +14) and late post-vaccination. Study-wide points: For convalescents, most of the spike-reactive clones seen post-vaccine were new vaccine-induced clones.

Germline V gives CDR1 LNHDA, CDR2 SQIVND (reference sequence). The length of the CDR3 is 13 residues. V lost 7 bases and J lost 5, with 11 bases in between. Repertoires were generated with immunoSEQ multiplex PCR, while TCRdb's copy carries only in-frame clones and drops some. The data contain some 15,000 clones, around 75% of them singletons. After expansion with viral peptide pools in the ViraFEST assay, antigen-specific CD4+ T cells were sequenced. Having been cultured for 10 days, the cells underwent CD4+ T cell isolation. This individual contracted SARS-CoV-2 between March and December 2020, as verified by PCR. Participants were vaccinated with two doses of either the BNT162b2 or mRNA-1273 vaccine. Each well held 1.5 million to 2 million PBMC cultured with 8.5 to 10 ug/ml peptides and roughly 11 IU/ml IL-2. Half the medium was swapped for IL-2 medium on days 3 and 7.

This chain uses TRBV19 with TRBJ2-2; D gene ambiguous. Material: CD4+ T cells from PBMCs cultured with HCoV-NL63 spike peptides, obtained after COVID-19 vaccination. The sequence was obtained from a human donor who had a prior SARS-CoV-2 infection. CDR3 DNA sequence: TGTGCCAGTATGAAAAGGTTGACCGGGGAGCTGTTTTTT. Translated, it gives CASMKRLTGELFF.